The T cell receptor (beta chain) described here comes from a study of T cell changes during pregnancy in multiple sclerosis. The V end lost 9 bases, the J end lost 7 bases, and 12 bases lay between the germline ends. Germline V CDR1 and CDR2: MRHNA, SNTAGT. The CDR3 has 11 residues. Produced via immunoSEQ multiplex PCR; TCRdb's table is partial and in-frame only. The repertoire has some 140,000 clones, 90% to 96% of them found once; the top ten carry about 0.42%. The chain couples TRBV6-4 to TRBJ1-2; unclear D gene. The source of this sequence is a female donor with multiple sclerosis, enrolled in a pregnancy study. The input for sequencing was peripheral blood, taken after pregnancy. The CDR3 loop is CASSEGGGYTF. The CDR3 region has the DNA TGTGCCAGTTCAGAGGGCGGTGGCTACACCTTC.